These 29 T cell receptor beta chains were sequenced from one sample in a study of T cell repertoires in cytomegalovirus infection. No antigen has been assigned to these receptors. In TCRdb, the reads were re-called with MiXCR into one record per CDR3 protein. The sample contains about 340,000 distinct CDR3 sequences, almost 30% of which appear only once. The sequenced sample was cultured PBMCs, obtained from culture after CMV antigen stimulation. The receptors were gathered from a human donor in good health (CMV status not recorded). Some clones in this sample may be carry-over from other donors' samples.

The chain uses TRBV20-1 and TRBJ1-6; D might be TRBD1 (5 bases). CDR3 length equals 16 residues. V was clipped by 7 bases and J by 3 bases, with 19 bases between them. Germline V lookup: CDR1 DFQATT, CDR2 SNEGSKA (reference sequence). The CDR3 sequence is CSVQGPGANYNSPLHF. CDR3 DNA sequence: TGCAGTGTCCAAGGCCCCGGGGCCAACTATAATTCACCCCTCCACTTT.

This clonotype has more than one count but fewer than ten. J is TRBJ2-1 and V is TRBV11-2, with D maybe TRBD2 (5 bases). The CDR3 sequence is 17 residues long. The V end was cut by 5 bases, the J end by 0 bases, with 17 bases between. The germline V gene encodes CDR1 SGHAT and CDR2 FQNNGV. The CDR3 sequence: CASSPQEGYSSYNEQFF. The CDR3 DNA is TGTGCCAGCAGCCCTCAAGAGGGCTATAGCTCCTACAATGAGCAGTTCTTC.

Ten or more counts support this clonotype. The chain combines TRBV29-1 with TRBJ2-2; D unclear. From germline, CDR1 is SQVTM and CDR2 ANQGSEA. The CDR3 is made up of 13 amino acids. Trimming took 7 bases from V and 3 from J, leaving 12 bases between them. CDR3 nucleotides: TGCAGCGGCAGAGGTATTGACACCGGGGAGCTGTTTTTT. It translates to CSGRGIDTGELFF.

This clonotype was seen a handful of times. The V call is TRBV20-1, the J call TRBJ1-1; D might be TRBD1 (6 bases). Germline loops: CDR1 DFQATT, CDR2 SNEGSKA (reference sequence). Trimming cost V 7 bases and J 0 bases, with 18 bases left between them. This CDR3 comprises 15 residues. DNA for the CDR3: TGCAGTGTAACAACAGGGCGCGTGGTGAACACTGAAGCTTTCTTT. Its protein is CSVTTGRVVNTEAFF.

This clonotype turned up a few times. This chain uses TRBV11-1 with TRBJ2-5; 13 nucleotides agree with TRBD2. The CDR3 loop spans 17 amino acids. Looked up from germline, CDR1 is SGHAT and CDR2 is FQDESV (reference sequence). V shed 5 bases, J shed 4 bases, and the junction held 10 bases outside the gene matches. CDR3 DNA: TGTGCCAGCAGCCCTAGTAGGACTAGCGGGAGTCGAGAGACCCAGTACTTC. This gives the protein CASSPSRTSGSRETQYF.

This clonotype was observed a handful of times. The gene calls are TRBV24-1 and TRBJ1-2, with 9 bases that match TRBD1. CDR1 is KGHDR, CDR2 SFDVKD, per germline. The CDR3 spans 13 residues. V dropped 5 bases and J dropped 5; count of bases not matched to a gene: 2. The CDR3 is CATSVGTGYGYTF. The CDR3 coding sequence is TGTGCCACCAGTGTAGGGACAGGGTATGGCTACACCTTC.

This clonotype was seen only a few times. In DNA form, the CDR3 reads TGCAGTGCTAGAGACTCCGGGACAACGAACACCGGGGAGCTGTTTTTT. Translation: CSARDSGTTNTGELFF. This chain uses TRBV20-1 with TRBJ2-2; TRBD1 might be the D (6 bases). Germline CDR1 reads DFQATT; CDR2 reads SNEGSKA (reference sequence). V lost 0 bases to trimming and J lost 0 bases, with 11 bases between them. CDR3 length: 16 amino acids.

In this sample, this clonotype turned up a few times. The J gene is TRBJ1-1, the V gene TRBV12-3 or TRBV12-4, with 7 bases matching TRBD1. V shed 8 bases, J shed 7 bases, and the junction held 10 bases outside the gene matches. The CDR3 loop spans 13 amino acids. The CDR3 here is CASSGQLIIEAFF. CDR3 coding DNA: TGTGCCAGCTCGGGACAGCTCATCATTGAAGCTTTCTTT.

This clonotype was seen at least ten times. This chain connects TRBV6-6 to TRBJ1-6, with D unresolved. Germline V lookup: CDR1 MNHNY, CDR2 SVGAGI (reference sequence). V was trimmed by 2 bases and J by 9 bases, leaving 17 bases between them. The CDR3 has 16 residues. DNA for the CDR3: TGTGCCAGCAGTTACCTTACAGCATCAGGCAGTTCACCCCTCCACTTT. Amino acids: CASSYLTASGSSPLHF.

This clonotype was picked up many times. J is TRBJ2-5 and V is TRBV7-8; 7 bases agree with TRBD2. Looked up from germline, CDR1 is SGHVS and CDR2 is FQNEAQ. V gave up 4 bases and J gave up 8 bases; unmatched junction bases: 7. This CDR3 is 13 amino acids long. CDR3 residues: CASSSLAGGTQYF. CDR3 nucleotide sequence: TGTGCCAGCAGCTCTTTAGCGGGTGGAACCCAGTACTTC.

The rearrangement joins TRBV5-4 to TRBJ1-2; D is unresolved. The V end was cut by 0 bases, the J end by 6 bases, with 24 bases between. Germline V gene lookup returns CDR1 SGHNT and CDR2 YYREEE (reference sequence). The CDR3 contains 18 residues. The CDR3 loop is CASSLVLVGRFRADGYTF. CDR3 coding DNA: TGTGCCAGCAGCTTGGTCCTCGTAGGGAGGTTCCGGGCGGATGGCTACACCTTC.

The chain carries TRBV12-3 or TRBV12-4 and TRBJ1-3; tentatively, D is TRBD1 (6 bases). Trimming stripped 1 base from V and 5 bases from J, with 21 bases between. The CDR3 spans 18 residues. This CDR3 reads CASSLGTGRVEYRNTIYF. The CDR3 region has the DNA TGTGCCAGCAGTTTAGGAACAGGGAGGGTAGAGTATCGAAACACCATATATTTT.

The gene calls are TRBV7-2 and TRBJ2-2; D call uncertain. With 5 bases removed from V and 5 bases from J, the gap between germline ends came to 9 bases. The CDR3 is 13 residues long. CDR1 SGHTA and CDR2 FQGNSA come from the germline V gene. Written as DNA, the CDR3 is TGTGCCAGCAGCCGCGGTAGAACCGGGGAGCTGTTTTTT. It specifies CASSRGRTGELFF. Supplemented by reference TRBV7-2 and TRBJ2-2, the full variable domain reads GAGVSQSPSNKVTEKGKDVELRCDPISGHTALYWYRQSLGQGLEFLIYFQGNSAPDKSGLPSDRFSAERTGGSVSTLTIQRTQQEDSAVYLCASSRGRTGELFFGEGSRLTVL.

Comment on this clonotype: One end of the junction does not line up with germline, which may come from a read error. The chain is built from TRBV4-1 and TRBJ1-5; D gene ambiguous. Germline V CDR1 and CDR2: MGHRA, YSYEKL. The CDR3 is made up of 12 amino acids. In DNA form, the CDR3 reads TGTGCCAGCAGCCAAGATGGGCAGCCCCAGCATTTT. This sequence encodes CASSQDGQPQHF.

V gene TRBV5-4 combines with J gene TRBJ1-2; D is undetermined. Trimming removed 3 bases at V and 2 bases at J, with 14 bases between. Looked up from germline, CDR1 is SGHNT and CDR2 is YYREEE (reference sequence). The CDR3 loop spans 15 amino acids. This chain's CDR3 is CASSWAVSSNYGYTF. CDR3 nucleotides: TGTGCCAGCAGCTGGGCCGTCTCGAGCAACTATGGCTACACCTTC.

This clonotype was recorded once. In nucleotides, the CDR3 is TGTGCCAGCAGCTTAAATCCCCCCACTAGGTACAACGAGCAGTACTTC. Translated: CASSLNPPTRYNEQYF. The V gene is TRBV11-2, the J gene TRBJ2-7; D is possibly TRBD2 (5 bases). Germline loops: CDR1 SGHAT, CDR2 FQNNGV. V lost 2 bases and J 5 bases, leaving 19 bases between the germline ends. The CDR3 is 16 residues long.

This chain uses TRBV7-9 with TRBJ2-7; D gene ambiguous. V was cut by 0 bases and J by 6 bases, with 12 bases left in between. CDR1 and CDR2 (germline): SEHNR, FQNEAQ (reference sequence). CDR3 length: 14 residues. The chain's CDR3 is CASSLAHLGSEQYF. CDR3 bases: TGTGCCAGCAGCTTAGCACATCTAGGCAGCGAGCAGTACTTC.

This chain uses TRBV9 with TRBJ2-7; 7 bases fit TRBD1. With V trimmed by 4 bases and J by 2 bases, 9 bases remained unmatched. The CDR3 covers 15 residues. Looked up from germline, CDR1 is SGDLS and CDR2 is YYNGEE. CDR3 protein: CASSPRGQSAYEQYF. DNA of the CDR3: TGTGCCAGCAGCCCCCGGGGACAGTCTGCCTACGAGCAGTACTTC.

This clonotype was seen a handful of times. The chain uses TRBV12-3 or TRBV12-4 and TRBJ2-2; 8 bases are shared with TRBD1. Germline trimming cut 5 bases from V and 6 bases from J; bases unmatched to any gene: 5. The CDR3 contains 14 residues. CDR3 sequence: CASSPGGSAGELFF. The DNA of the CDR3 is TGTGCCAGCAGTCCAGGGGGCAGTGCCGGGGAGCTGTTTTTT.

This clonotype showed up many times. The chain links TRBV7-2 to TRBJ2-7; D unclear. The V gene lost 1 base and the J gene lost 6 bases, with 16 bases spanning the gap. The germline V gene has CDR1 SGHTA and CDR2 FQGNSA. The CDR3 spans 15 residues. The CDR3 DNA reads as TGTGCCAGCAGCTTAGAGGGTGTCGGTAGGGTCGAGCAGTACTTC. Amino acid sequence: CASSLEGVGRVEQYF.

The CDR3 is CASSQLRQPRPGANVLTF. The CDR3 coding sequence is TGTGCCAGCAGCCAACTACGACAGCCCCGGCCTGGGGCCAACGTCCTGACTTTC. This rearrangement joins TRBV3-1 to TRBJ2-6, with D possibly TRBD1 on 5 matching bases. The V and J ends lost 2 bases and 2 bases respectively, with 16 bases between them. CDR1 is LGHDT, CDR2 YNNKEL, per germline (reference sequence). This CDR3 is 18 amino acids long.

This clonotype came up many times. V gene TRBV7-7 combines with J gene TRBJ2-2; the D is unclear. The CDR3 contains 14 residues. V lost 1 base and J lost 7, with 10 bases in between. Per the germline V gene, CDR1 is SSHAT and CDR2 is FNYEAQ (reference sequence). The CDR3 DNA is TGTGCCAGCAGCTTAGGAGATCTAGGCGGGGAGCTGTTTTTT. Its protein product is CASSLGDLGGELFF.

This clonotype was picked up a small number of times. The chain employs TRBV28 and TRBJ2-5, with D unclear. Trimming pared 10 bases from V and 5 bases from J, leaving 8 bases between. This CDR3 is 10 amino acids long. The germline V gene has CDR1 MDHEN and CDR2 SYDVKM. Here the CDR3 DNA reads TGTGCCACCCAAAGGGAGACCCAGTACTTC. Translation: CATQRETQYF.

This rearrangement joins TRBV29-1 to TRBJ1-4; tentative D call: TRBD1 (6 bases). The germline V gene encodes CDR1 SQVTM and CDR2 ANQGSEA. Trimming took off 7 bases at V and 6 bases at J, with 18 bases between the two ends. The CDR3 length is 14 residues. CDR3 loop: CSALWEGVDEKLFF. Here the CDR3 DNA reads TGCAGCGCCCTGTGGGAGGGGGTGGATGAAAAACTGTTTTTT.

This rearrangement joins TRBV18 to TRBJ2-1, with 13 nucleotides matching TRBD2. Trimming cost V 2 bases and J 8 bases; bases outside gene matches: 6. This CDR3 has 16 residues. Germline lookup yields CDR1 KGHSH and CDR2 LQKENI. The chain's CDR3 is CASSPGTSGTGYEQFF. Written as DNA, the CDR3 is TGTGCCAGCTCACCAGGGACTAGCGGGACGGGGTATGAGCAGTTCTTC.

This chain uses TRBV7-2 with TRBJ2-2; 11 bases agree with TRBD2. V shed 5 bases and J 6 bases; nucleotides not matched to a gene: 8. Germline CDR1 reads SGHTA; CDR2 reads FQGNSA. The CDR3 consists of 16 residues. CDR3 residues: CASSRIAGGPAGELFF. Here the CDR3 DNA reads TGTGCCAGCAGCCGAATAGCGGGGGGGCCGGCCGGGGAGCTGTTTTTT.

This clonotype was seen a few times. The chain's CDR3 is CASSLIGDSLDGYTF. CDR3 in DNA: TGTGCCAGCAGCCTAATCGGGGATTCGCTTGACGGCTACACCTTC. The rearrangement uses TRBV5-5 and TRBJ1-2; D call uncertain. V lost 4 bases and J 8 bases, leaving 21 bases between the germline ends. CDR1 and CDR2 (germline): SGHKS, YYEKEE (reference sequence). The CDR3 runs to 15 residues.

This sequence joins TRBV5-6 and TRBJ2-5, with 9 positions matching TRBD1. Trimming took 3 bases from V and 5 from J; bases not matched to a gene: 17. This CDR3 spans 18 amino acids. The germline CDR1 and CDR2 sequences are SGHDT and YYEEEE. The CDR3 DNA is TGTGCCAGCAGCTCCACCGGGACAGGGTCAATTATCGTGGAGACCCAGTACTTC. Protein sequence: CASSSTGTGSIIVETQYF.

The V and J genes are TRBV6-8 and TRBJ1-4; 8 bases match TRBD1. The CDR3 sequence is 18 residues long. Looked up from germline, CDR1 is MNHGY and CDR2 is SAAAGT. Trimming took 4 bases from V and 2 from J; bases not matched to a gene: 12. For the CDR3, the DNA is TGTGCCAGCAGTTCCTCCGGACAGGGTTGGATGACTAATGAAAAACTGTTTTTT. Amino acid sequence: CASSSSGQGWMTNEKLFF.